These 31 T cell receptor beta chains were sequenced from one sample in a study of T cells in localized non-small cell lung cancer. Assay: immunoSEQ multiplex PCR; the TCRdb copy retains only in-frame clones and omits some. The sample carries about 28,000 clones, about nine tenths recorded once. The sample here was peripheral blood, taken before any cancer treatment. These receptors were collected from a woman aged 35-75 years with stage I lung adenocarcinoma.

J is TRBJ1-1 and V is TRBV5-4, with 10 positions matching TRBD1. The germline V gene has CDR1 SGHNT and CDR2 YYREEE (reference sequence). V was pared by 4 bases and J by 5 bases, with 8 bases of the junction left unmatched. The CDR3 extends over 15 amino acids. CDR3 residues: CASSLGQGGGTEAFF. In nucleotides, the CDR3 is TGTGCCAGCAGCCTTGGACAGGGGGGTGGAACTGAAGCTTTCTTT. Based on the CDR3 plus reference TRBV5-4 and TRBJ1-1, the full variable domain is ETGVTQSPTHLIKTRGQQVTLRCSSQSGHNTVSWYQQALGQGPQFIFQYYREEENGRGNFPPRFSGLQFPNYSSELNVNALELDDSALYLCASSLGQGGGTEAFFGQGTRLTVV.

On this clone itself: A much bigger clone sits one base away, suggesting this may be a read error. The chain employs TRBV6-1 and TRBJ2-4, with 8 bases fitting TRBD2. There are 15 residues in the CDR3. Germline CDR1 reads MNHNS; CDR2 reads SASEGT. The junction had 10 bases not matched to a gene; V was cut back by 4 bases and J by 8 bases. The CDR3 region is CASSGAGGGTDIQYF. The CDR3 bases are TGTGCCAGCAGTGGGGCGGGCGGGGGGACGGACATTCAGTACTTC.

The chain recombines TRBV2 with TRBJ2-1; no definite D call. The CDR3 totals 16 residues. The germline CDR1 and CDR2 sequences are SNHLY and FYNNEI. Trimming took 2 bases from V and 8 from J, leaving 19 bases between them. CDR3 bases: TGTGCCAGCAGTGAATCGGTTACTACAAAGGGCGATGAGCAGTTCTTC. Protein: CASSESVTTKGDEQFF. The complete variable domain, with remaining parts taken from reference TRBV2 and TRBJ2-1, reads EPEVTQTPSHQVTQMGQEVILRCVPISNHLYFYWYRQILGQKVEFLVSFYNNEISEKSEIFDDQFSVERPDGSNFTLKIRSTKLEDSAMYFCASSESVTTKGDEQFFGPGTRLTVL.

Comments on this clone: At one end, the junction sequence differs from germline, possibly due to a read error. V gene TRBV7-2 combines with J gene TRBJ2-7; D possibly matches TRBD1 or TRBD2 (6 bases each). Germline values: CDR1 SGHTA, CDR2 FQGNSA. The CDR3 is 15 residues long. The CDR3 sequence: CASSREGGFTYERYF. In DNA form, the CDR3 reads TGTGCCAGCAGCCGAGAGGGGGGATTTACCTACGAGCGGTACTTC.

This rearrangement joins TRBV4-3 to TRBJ1-3, with no clear D. Trimming shortened V by 1 base and J by 0 bases, and 7 bases separated the two germline ends. CDR3 length equals 15 residues. CDR1 is LGHNA and CDR2 is YSLEER in the germline V gene. The CDR3 here is CASSQGRYSGNTIYF. In DNA, the CDR3 is TGCGCCAGCAGCCAAGGACGGTACTCTGGAAACACCATATATTTT.

The V and J genes are TRBV7-9 and TRBJ2-6, with D hard to call. This CDR3 has 15 amino acids. Germline CDR1 and CDR2: SEHNR and FQNEAQ (reference sequence). The V and J ends lost 3 bases and 1 base respectively, with 7 bases between them. The CDR3 reads CASSFSESGANVLTF. In DNA, the CDR3 is TGTGCCAGCAGCTTTTCTGAGTCTGGGGCCAACGTCCTGACTTTC.

V gene TRBV18 combines with J gene TRBJ2-6, with 8 bases matching TRBD1. Per the germline V gene, CDR1 is KGHSH and CDR2 is LQKENI. The CDR3 spans 15 residues. The V and J ends lost 8 bases and 2 bases, in that order; junction bases with no gene match: 5. CDR3: CASTRQGTGANVLTF. In DNA, the CDR3 is TGTGCCAGCACCCGACAGGGGACTGGGGCCAACGTCCTGACTTTC.

This chain connects TRBV6-5 to TRBJ2-1; D gene uncertain. This CDR3 region has 15 residues. V was pared by 2 bases and J by 2 bases, with 10 bases between. The germline gives CDR1 MNHEY, CDR2 SVGAGI. CDR3 sequence reads: CASSYTTSPYNEQFF. The CDR3 nucleotides read TGTGCCAGCAGTTACACCACGTCTCCCTACAATGAGCAGTTCTTC.

The chain is built from TRBV5-8 and TRBJ1-1; D remains unclear. Trimming shortened V by 4 bases and J by 3 bases, and 7 bases separated the two germline ends. The CDR3 runs 12 residues. CDR1 is SGHTS and CDR2 is YDEGEE in the germline V gene. CDR3 DNA: TGTGCCAGCAGCGATTATTACACTGAAGCTTTCTTT. Its translation: CASSDYYTEAFF.

This clone was counted a few times. The rearrangement uses TRBV6-1 and TRBJ1-3; D remains unclear. Germline-derived CDR1 and CDR2 are MNHNS and SASEGT. The CDR3 totals 16 residues. Trimming stripped 1 base from V and 0 bases from J, with 10 bases between. In nucleotides, the CDR3 is TGTGCCAGCAGTGAAGACGGCGTGCCCTCTGGAAACACCATATATTTT. Its translation: CASSEDGVPSGNTIYF.

The J gene is TRBJ2-7, the V gene TRBV6-5; D is perhaps TRBD1 (6 bases). This CDR3 comprises 15 residues. Trimming stripped 3 bases from V and 3 bases from J, with 15 bases between. The germline CDR1 and CDR2 sequences are MNHEY and SVGAGI. The CDR3, as DNA: TGTGCCAGCAGTTATAATCCGGACAGAGGCTACGAGCAGTACTTC. It is translated as CASSYNPDRGYEQYF.

This CDR3 reads CASSQVGARDYYYGYTF. The CDR3 coding sequence is TGCGCCAGCAGCCAAGTAGGCGCCAGGGACTACTACTATGGCTACACCTTC. The V and J genes are TRBV4-3 and TRBJ1-2, with TRBD1 as a possible D gene (5 bases). The CDR3 covers 17 residues. The germline V gene encodes CDR1 LGHNA and CDR2 YSLEER. Trimming cost V 1 base and J 3 bases, with 18 bases left between them.

This chain uses TRBV6-5 with TRBJ2-1; no firm D call. V shed 8 bases and J shed 0 bases, with 8 bases lying between them. CDR3 length equals 13 residues. The germline V gene encodes CDR1 MNHEY and CDR2 SVGAGI. CDR3 nucleotides: TGTGCCAGCGGGTTAGGCTCCTACAATGAGCAGTTCTTC. This codes for CASGLGSYNEQFF.

This clone was recorded once. This sequence joins TRBV7-9 and TRBJ2-3, with TRBD2 identical over 11 bases. Trimming took 4 bases from V and 1 from J; bases not matched to a gene: 4. The germline V gene encodes CDR1 SEHNR and CDR2 FQNEAQ (reference sequence). This CDR3 region has 16 residues. CDR3 nucleotide sequence: TGTGCCAGCAGCTCGAAACTAGCGGGGGGCACAGATACGCAGTATTTT. The encoded protein is CASSSKLAGGTDTQYF.

The V and J genes are TRBV7-2 and TRBJ1-2; perhaps TRBD1 as D (5 bases). Trimming shortened V by 1 base and J by 2 bases, and 11 bases separated the two germline ends. Germline CDR1 is SGHTA and CDR2 is FQGNSA. The CDR3 contains 15 residues. The CDR3 DNA reads as TGTGCCAGCAGCTTAGTTCAGGGCGGAAACTATGGCTACACCTTC. Amino acid sequence: CASSLVQGGNYGYTF.

The J gene is TRBJ2-5, the V gene TRBV4-2; 9 nucleotides line up with TRBD2. This CDR3 comprises 17 residues. The germline V gene encodes CDR1 LGHNA and CDR2 YNFKEQ. V was pared by 2 bases and J by 4 bases, with 11 bases of the junction left unmatched. CDR3 residues: CASSQSIGGRALETQYF. In DNA form, the CDR3 reads TGTGCCAGCAGCCAATCAATAGGCGGGAGGGCCTTAGAGACCCAGTACTTC.

The rearrangement uses TRBV20-1 and TRBJ2-3; D is undetermined. This CDR3 spans 11 amino acids. Trimming shortened V by 5 bases and J by 3 bases, and 6 bases separated the two germline ends. Germline V gives CDR1 DFQATT, CDR2 SNEGSKA (reference sequence). This CDR3 reads CSAWRTDTQYF. Here the CDR3 DNA reads TGCAGTGCTTGGAGAACAGATACGCAGTATTTT.

This chain uses TRBV2 with TRBJ1-5; maybe TRBD1 (6 bases). Trimming left V 6 bases short and J 8 bases short, with 17 bases between. Germline V CDR1 and CDR2: SNHLY, FYNNEI. The CDR3 spans 14 residues. This chain's CDR3 is CASSRDILGEPQHF. CDR3 sequence (DNA): TGTGCCAGCAGCCGGGACATCCTTGGGGAGCCCCAGCATTTT. The variable domain in full, with the rest retrieved from reference TRBV2 and TRBJ1-5, is EPEVTQTPSHQVTQMGQEVILRCVPISNHLYFYWYRQILGQKVEFLVSFYNNEISEKSEIFDDQFSVERPDGSNFTLKIRSTKLEDSAMYFCASSRDILGEPQHFGDGTRLSIL.

The V and J genes are TRBV21-1 and TRBJ2-7; TRBD1 is the table's D call, not checked against the DNA. TRBV21-1 is deemed a pseudogene. This CDR3 spans 18 amino acids. CDR3 coding DNA: TGTGCCAGCAGCGGTCGCCCAACAAGATATTGTCCCCTCTACGAGCAGTACTTC. As protein: CASSGRPTRYCPLYEQYF.

The rearrangement uses TRBV27 and TRBJ2-2, with D hard to call. Trimming pared 9 bases from V and 7 bases from J, leaving 9 bases between. From germline, CDR1 is MNHEY and CDR2 SMNVEV (reference sequence). There are 11 residues in the CDR3. The CDR3 nucleotides read TGTGCCAGTCTCTCGTACGGGGAGCTGTTTTTT. This codes for CASLSYGELFF.

The DNA for the CDR3 is TGTGCCTGGAGTGTACTGGGTTTCTCTGGAAACACCATATATTTT. Translation: CAWSVLGFSGNTIYF. This chain uses TRBV30 with TRBJ1-3; D unresolved. Trimming removed 0 bases from V and 0 bases from J, with 9 bases in between. Germline CDR1 and CDR2: GTSNPN and SVGIG (reference sequence). This CDR3 is built from 15 residues.

V and J are TRBV28 and TRBJ1-6; D might be TRBD1 (5 bases). V lost 5 bases to trimming and J lost 5 bases, with 16 bases between them. The CDR3 is made up of 16 amino acids. Germline V CDR1 and CDR2: MDHEN, SYDVKM. CDR3 residues: CASSPPPTEDNSPLHF. Written as DNA, the CDR3 is TGTGCCAGCAGTCCACCCCCGACAGAAGATAATTCACCCCTCCACTTT.

The rearrangement joins TRBV2 to TRBJ2-1; 8 bases are shared with TRBD1. Germline V gene lookup returns CDR1 SNHLY and CDR2 FYNNEI. With 3 bases clipped from V and 3 bases from J, the junction kept 1 base outside the gene matches. This CDR3 has 14 residues. The CDR3: CASSDGTGYNEQFF. The CDR3 DNA reads as TGTGCCAGCAGTGATGGGACAGGCTACAATGAGCAGTTCTTC.

The J gene is TRBJ2-7, the V gene TRBV6-5; 7 bases map to TRBD1. The CDR3 consists of 14 residues. Germline assignment: CDR1 MNHEY and CDR2 SVGAGI. V lost 8 bases, J lost 2 bases, and 9 bases stayed unmatched. CDR3 bases: TGTGCCAGCTCAGGACAGGCTGGGCCCTACGAGCAGTACTTC. This codes for CASSGQAGPYEQYF.

The rearrangement uses TRBV21-1 and TRBJ2-3; the D call in the table, TRBD1, was not verified against the DNA. TRBV21-1 represents a pseudogene. The length of the CDR3 is 13 residues. The CDR3 nucleotides are TGTGCCAGCAGCCATACTCGCCAGGGTACGCAGTATTTT. Translation gives CASSHTRQGTQYF.

The V call is TRBV7-9, the J call TRBJ1-2; TRBD1 agrees at 9 bases. Germline lookup yields CDR1 SEHNR and CDR2 FQNEAQ (reference sequence). The CDR3 is 16 residues long. V dropped 3 bases and J dropped 9; count of bases not matched to a gene: 14. CDR3 DNA: TGTGCCAGCAGCTTGACAGGGGGAGCTCGCGCGTCTAGCTACACCTTC. Translated, it gives CASSLTGGARASSYTF.

V usage is TRBV5-1 and J usage is TRBJ1-1; D is perhaps TRBD1 (5 bases). V lost 3 bases to trimming and J lost 1 base, with 7 bases between them. The CDR3 length is 13 residues. In germline, CDR1 is SGHRS, CDR2 YFSETQ. The CDR3 reads CASSSGQNTEAFF. The DNA for the CDR3 is TGCGCCAGCAGCTCAGGACAGAACACTGAAGCTTTCTTT.

J is TRBJ1-2 and V is TRBV7-2; D uncertain. Trimming cost V 1 base and J 2 bases, with 11 bases left between them. This CDR3 region has 15 residues. From germline, CDR1 is SGHTA and CDR2 FQGNSA. The CDR3 sequence is CASSLEQGRNYGYTF. The CDR3 DNA reads as TGTGCCAGCAGCTTAGAACAAGGACGGAACTATGGCTACACCTTC.

The rearrangement joins TRBV30 to TRBJ1-4, with D hard to call. The CDR3 runs 12 residues. V lost 0 bases and J lost 7, with 6 bases in between. CDR1 is GTSNPN, CDR2 SVGIG, per germline (reference sequence). The CDR3 is CAWSVQGEKLFF. CDR3 DNA sequence: TGTGCCTGGAGTGTACAAGGTGAAAAACTGTTTTTT. The whole variable domain, remainder taken from reference TRBV30 and TRBJ1-4, is SQTIHQWPATLVQPVGSPLSLECTVEGTSNPNLYWYRQAAGRGLQLLFYSVGIGQISSEVPQNLSASRPQDRQFILSSKKLLLSDSGFYLCAWSVQGEKLFFGSGTQLSVL.

V and J are TRBV7-9 and TRBJ2-1; D might be TRBD1 (5 bases). This CDR3 is 14 amino acids long. V lost 5 bases and J lost 5, with 13 bases in between. Germline CDR1 reads SEHNR; CDR2 reads FQNEAQ (reference sequence). The DNA of the CDR3 is TGTGCCAGCAGCCCCTCCTTAGGGGACAATGAGCAGTTCTTC. Residues: CASSPSLGDNEQFF.

The CDR3 bases are TGTGCCAGCAGCTTGGGACAGGCAACCTACAATGAGCAGTTCTTC. Translation: CASSLGQATYNEQFF. The rearrangement uses TRBV5-4 and TRBJ2-1; D may be TRBD1 (6 bases). CDR3 length equals 15 residues. V lost 0 bases and J 2 bases, leaving 9 bases between the germline ends. Germline V gene data show CDR1 as SGHNT and CDR2 as YYREEE (reference sequence).